Below are 13 T cell receptor beta chains sequenced from a single sample in a study of T cell clones after liver transplantation. The method was immunoSEQ multiplex PCR; TCRdb's version includes in-frame clones alone and lacks a portion of them. The sample consists of about 120,000 clones, 90% of them appearing once. The sequencing used CD4+ T cells from blood, collected 12 months after liver transplant. The receptors shown here come from a human patient who received a liver transplant. Some T cells may be transferred from the graft donor.

The chain uses TRBV28 and TRBJ2-7; D remains ambiguous. The germline V gene has CDR1 MDHEN and CDR2 SYDVKM. The CDR3 spans 12 residues. Between the trimmed V and J ends, which lost 3 bases and 12 bases, there was a span of 15 bases. CDR3 nucleotide sequence: TGTGCCAGCAGTTTGGTAGATGGACCTGGGTACTTC. Protein sequence: CASSLVDGPGYF.

CDR3 loop: CSVEWQPNYGYTF. In DNA, the CDR3 is TGCAGCGTTGAGTGGCAACCTAACTATGGCTACACCTTC. The chain joins TRBV29-1 to TRBJ1-2; no definite D call. Trimming stripped 3 bases from V and 0 bases from J, with 8 bases between. CDR1 and CDR2 from the germline V gene are SQVTM and ANQGSEA. This CDR3 contains 13 residues.

The gene calls are TRBV29-1 and TRBJ1-1; tentative D call: TRBD1 (5 bases). The CDR3 covers 11 residues. The V end was cut by 8 bases, the J end by 8 bases, with 15 bases between. Germline loops: CDR1 SQVTM, CDR2 ANQGSEA. Written as DNA, the CDR3 is TGCAGCCTGACAAATGGGGGAGAAGCTTTCTTT. It codes for CSLTNGGEAFF.

V usage is TRBV5-5 and J usage is TRBJ2-2, with 11 positions matching TRBD1. Germline CDR1 reads SGHKS; CDR2 reads YYEKEE (reference sequence). The CDR3 is 17 amino acids. Germline trimming cut 4 bases from V and 5 bases from J; bases unmatched to any gene: 10. The CDR3 DNA reads TGTGCCAGCAGCCCACCCCGGACAGGGGGCATAACCGGGGAGCTGTTTTTT. This gives the protein CASSPPRTGGITGELFF.

The CDR3 region has the DNA TGTGCCAGCAGTGGTGGGACTAGCGGGAGCTACGAGCAGTACTTC. Protein sequence: CASSGGTSGSYEQYF. V gene TRBV6-1 combines with J gene TRBJ2-7; TRBD2 agrees at 14 bases. The CDR3 sequence is 15 residues long. V was pared by 4 bases and J by 3 bases, with 2 bases of the junction left unmatched. Germline V gene sequence: CDR1 MNHNS, CDR2 SASEGT.

V is TRBV2 and J is TRBJ2-3; 8 bases agree with TRBD1. The CDR3 runs to 15 residues. Germline V gives CDR1 SNHLY, CDR2 FYNNEI. V gave up 8 bases and J gave up 0 bases; unmatched junction bases: 7. The CDR3 DNA follows: TGTGCCAGCGGGGACAGGACCCTTAGCACAGATACGCAGTATTTT. Its translation is CASGDRTLSTDTQYF.

This clone was detected once. This CDR3 reads CASSLSRGYEQYF. The CDR3 coding sequence is TGTGCCAGCAGCTTATCGCGGGGATACGAGCAGTACTTC. This chain links TRBV11-3 with TRBJ2-7; D may be TRBD2 (6 bases). CDR1 and CDR2 from the germline V gene are SGHNT and YENEEA. V was pared by 2 bases and J by 4 bases, with 9 bases between. This CDR3 region has 13 residues.

The chain has TRBV9 and TRBJ2-5; 8 bases line up with TRBD2. Trimming at V came to 4 bases and at J to 4 bases, leaving 9 bases not matched to a gene. From germline, CDR1 is SGDLS and CDR2 YYNGEE. This CDR3 has 15 residues. CDR3 protein: CASSPRGGQGETQYF. The CDR3 DNA reads TGTGCCAGCAGCCCCCGGGGGGGGCAGGGAGAGACCCAGTACTTC.

This clone was recorded only once. This chain connects TRBV11-3 to TRBJ2-1; 14 nucleotides agree with TRBD2. Trimming at V came to 4 bases and at J to 0 bases, leaving 8 bases not matched to a gene. There are 19 residues in the CDR3. Germline values: CDR1 SGHNT, CDR2 YENEEA. For the CDR3, the DNA is TGTGCCAGCAGCTGGCAGGGACTAGCGGGAGATAGCTCCTACAATGAGCAGTTCTTC. This sequence encodes CASSWQGLAGDSSYNEQFF.

J is TRBJ2-7 and V is TRBV5-1; 9 positions match TRBD1. This CDR3 comprises 13 residues. CDR1 SGHRS and CDR2 YFSETQ come from the germline V gene. Unmatched junction bases numbered 5, after V lost 4 bases and J lost 6 bases. The CDR3 DNA follows: TGCGCCAGCAGCGAGGGACAGGGCATCGAGCAGTACTTC. Protein sequence: CASSEGQGIEQYF.

The chain links TRBV27 to TRBJ2-7, with a weak D call TRBD1 (5 bases). Trimming removed 5 bases at V and 1 base at J, with 12 bases between. Per germline, CDR1 MNHEY and CDR2 SMNVEV (reference sequence). The length of the CDR3 is 14 residues. CDR3 DNA sequence: TGTGCCAGCAGTCCTAACAGGTATTCCTACGAGCAGTACTTC. Translating it yields CASSPNRYSYEQYF.

The chain recombines TRBV28 with TRBJ2-7; tentative D call: TRBD1 (6 bases). Germline assignment: CDR1 MDHEN and CDR2 SYDVKM. The V end was cut by 5 bases, the J end by 4 bases, with 15 bases between. The CDR3 contains 14 residues. Here the CDR3 reads CASSALGTTYEQYF. Written as DNA, the CDR3 is TGTGCCAGCAGTGCCCTAGGGACAACTTACGAGCAGTACTTC.

This chain joins TRBV7-2 and TRBJ1-5, with TRBD1 as a possible D gene (5 bases). This CDR3 has 14 residues. Trimming pared 5 bases from V and 4 bases from J, leaving 12 bases between. Germline values: CDR1 SGHTA, CDR2 FQGNSA. Written as DNA, the CDR3 is TGTGCCAGCAGCCCGGGACCGCCTAATCAGCCCCAGCATTTT. This codes for CASSPGPPNQPQHF.